This T cell receptor (beta chain) emerged from a study of cytomegalovirus exposure and HLA in healthy donors. Study results and caveats: For TCR beta chains, V- and J-gene trimming was later linked to a missense DCLRE1C variant.

The primer mix had 60 Vbeta and 13 Jbeta primers. TCRdb's table, derived via immunoSEQ multiplex PCR, lists solely in-frame clones and lacks some. This sample has about 130,000 clones, with approximately 72% found just once. Details on this clone: The target antigen is unknown.

The CDR3 runs to 14 residues. Unmatched junction bases numbered 1, after V lost 3 bases and J lost 1 base. CDR1 is SGDLS, CDR2 YYNGEE, per germline. The receptor's source is a human donor in good health. Source material: PBMCs. V is TRBV9 and J is TRBJ1-5; 7 positions agree with TRBD1. CDR3 amino acids: CASSGGQSNQPQHF. DNA of the CDR3: TGTGCCAGCAGCGGGGGACAGAGCAATCAGCCCCAGCATTTT.